This T cell receptor (beta chain) is drawn from a study of blood T cell repertoires in COVID-19. Study-level information: Each recovered donor of Cohort 3 presented with two negative PCRs, clearance, or symptom resolution.

CDR3 length: 14 residues. Per the germline V gene, CDR1 is MDHEN and CDR2 is SYDVKM. V lost 6 bases to trimming and J lost 4 bases; unmatched junction nucleotides: 7. Per the original methods: Amplification from reference gene primers served as the basis for estimated nucleated cell counts. Assay: immunoSEQ multiplex PCR; the TCRdb copy retains only in-frame clones and omits some. The V and J calls and clone size were taken over from that table, and D and trimming were inferred from the DNA. The sample has around 290,000 clones, roughly 91% seen once. The sample was PBMCs or T cells enriched from blood (not recorded which). The chain is built from TRBV28 and TRBJ1-2, with 8 bases matching TRBD1. This clonotype was sampled from a woman aged 60-75 years in a cohort exposed to, infected with or recovered from COVID-19 (not recorded which). CDR3 sequence: CASSPPQGAYGYTF. The CDR3 nucleotides are TGTGCCAGCAGCCCCCCCCAGGGGGCCTATGGCTACACCTTC.